One and the same sample provided the 23 T cell receptor beta chains below, sequenced in a study of cytomegalovirus exposure and HLA in healthy donors. Vbeta (60) and Jbeta (13) primers were used in the PCR. Libraries were prepared by immunoSEQ multiplex PCR; TCRdb keeps only in-frame clonotypes and omits some of them. This sample has roughly 90,000 clones; roughly 80% occur once, and the top ten carry about 3.7%. Material for sequencing was PBMCs. Receptor source: a man aged 30 to 39 in good health and CMV-seropositive.

V usage is TRBV4-1 and J usage is TRBJ1-1; D possibly corresponds to TRBD1 (6 bases). The CDR3 is made up of 14 amino acids. Trimming took off 0 bases at V and 1 base at J, with 6 bases between the two ends. The germline V gene has CDR1 MGHRA and CDR2 YSYEKL. This CDR3 is CASSQDRGNTEAFF. In DNA form, the CDR3 reads TGCGCCAGCAGCCAAGACAGGGGGAACACTGAAGCTTTCTTT.

The chain combines TRBV30 with TRBJ2-3; the D gene is possibly TRBD2 (6 bases). Germline assignment: CDR1 GTSNPN and CDR2 SVGIG (reference sequence). Trimming cost V 2 bases and J 2 bases, with 11 bases left between them. CDR3 size: 14 residues. DNA for the CDR3: TGTGCCTGGAGTACGGGACTTTCCACAGATACGCAGTATTTT. Its protein product is CAWSTGLSTDTQYF.

Here the CDR3 DNA reads TGTGCCTGGAGTAGCTCCGGGTTCGGGGAGCTGTTTTTT. This sequence encodes CAWSSSGFGELFF. The chain has TRBV30 and TRBJ2-2, with D hard to call. The CDR3 is 13 amino acids. Trimming took off 2 bases at V and 7 bases at J, with 11 bases between the two ends. CDR1 and CDR2 from the germline V gene are GTSNPN and SVGIG (reference sequence). Full variable domain (rest looked up from reference TRBV30 and TRBJ2-2): SQTIHQWPATLVQPVGSPLSLECTVEGTSNPNLYWYRQAAGRGLQLLFYSVGIGQISSEVPQNLSASRPQDRQFILSSKKLLLSDSGFYLCAWSSSGFGELFFGEGSRLTVL.

V is TRBV10-1 and J is TRBJ2-1; 9 bases map to TRBD2. There are 14 residues in the CDR3. V lost 7 bases and J lost 7; bases outside the gene matches: 8. In germline, CDR1 is WNHNN, CDR2 SYGVQD (reference sequence). The CDR3 bases are TGCGCCAGCATCGAGGGTAGCGGGAGAAATGAGCAGTTCTTC. Its translation: CASIEGSGRNEQFF.

This clone was seen just once. CDR3 sequence reads: CASSFGRIKTQYF. CDR3 bases: TGTGCCAGCAGCTTTGGCAGGATAAAGACCCAGTACTTC. The chain combines TRBV7-2 with TRBJ2-5; D is uncertain. The CDR3 loop spans 13 amino acids. The V gene lost 3 bases and the J gene lost 6 bases, with 11 bases spanning the gap. In germline, CDR1 is SGHTA, CDR2 FQGNSA.

Written as DNA, the CDR3 is TGTGCCAGCAGCTTGGCCCGGGACAGGGACAAAATTAACTATGGCTACACCTTC. It encodes CASSLARDRDKINYGYTF. This chain links TRBV5-4 with TRBJ1-2, with 9 bases identical to TRBD1. The CDR3 runs to 18 residues. V lost 0 bases to trimming and J lost 1 base; unmatched junction nucleotides: 10. Germline V gene lookup returns CDR1 SGHNT and CDR2 YYREEE (reference sequence).

The rearrangement links TRBV4-3 to TRBJ2-7, with D possibly TRBD2 on 6 matching bases. In germline, CDR1 is LGHNA, CDR2 YSLEER. V was shortened by 1 base and J by 6 bases, with 16 bases between the two germline ends. CDR3 length: 15 residues. The CDR3 DNA follows: TGCGCCAGCAGCCAAGTTGGGGGACTCCCAGGCGAGCAGTACTTC. Its translation is CASSQVGGLPGEQYF.

This clone appeared a few times. This chain connects TRBV6-1 to TRBJ1-1; maybe TRBD1 (6 bases). The V and J ends lost 4 bases and 0 bases respectively, with 9 bases between them. There are 14 residues in the CDR3. Germline CDR1 is MNHNS and CDR2 is SASEGT. CDR3 nucleotides: TGTGCCAGCAGTGCCTGGACAGTGAACACTGAAGCTTTCTTT. It yields the protein CASSAWTVNTEAFF.

This sequence joins TRBV20-1 and TRBJ2-5; D is undetermined. The end of the DNA aligns better with TRBJ2-7, so the J call may be wrong. This CDR3 spans 11 amino acids. In germline, CDR1 is DFQATT, CDR2 SNEGSKA (reference sequence). Here the CDR3 reads CSARGDYEQYF. CDR3 in DNA: TGCAGTGCTAGAGGGGACTACGAGCAGTACTTC.

This chain links TRBV5-1 with TRBJ1-4, with 11 bases fitting TRBD1. This CDR3 spans 14 amino acids. CDR1 is SGHRS, CDR2 YFSETQ, per germline. The trim removed 5 bases at V and 10 bases at J, leaving 7 bases unmatched. The CDR3 reads CASRLDRGPGKLFF. As DNA, the CDR3 is TGCGCCAGCAGGCTGGACAGGGGGCCTGGAAAACTGTTTTTT.

The chain uses TRBV5-1 and TRBJ1-5; 8 bases are shared with TRBD1. The CDR3 has 15 amino acids. CDR1 is SGHRS, CDR2 YFSETQ, per germline. The junction had 8 bases not matched to a gene; V was cut back by 0 bases and J by 9 bases. The CDR3 spells CASSLDRQGSGPQHF. CDR3 nucleotide sequence: TGCGCCAGCAGCTTGGATCGACAGGGGAGTGGGCCCCAGCATTTT.

The J gene is TRBJ2-1, the V gene TRBV7-9; 9 bases align to TRBD2. Germline values: CDR1 SEHNR, CDR2 FQNEAQ (reference sequence). The CDR3 runs 14 residues. Trimming removed 4 bases from V and 10 bases from J; junction bases left unmatched: 8. CDR3: CASSWGGLAGEQFF. In DNA form, the CDR3 reads TGTGCCAGCAGCTGGGGGGGACTAGCAGGGGAGCAGTTCTTC.

The genes are TRBV11-3 and TRBJ2-3; D ambiguous. Germline CDR1 and CDR2: SGHNT and YENEEA. This CDR3 has 13 residues. V was trimmed by 2 bases and J by 2 bases, leaving 5 bases between them. The CDR3 sequence: CASSLIHTDTQYF. For the CDR3, the DNA is TGTGCCAGCAGCTTAATCCACACAGATACGCAGTATTTT.

The gene calls are TRBV7-8 and TRBJ1-1, with 8 bases that match TRBD1. J lost 5 bases, V lost 5 bases, and 7 bases had no gene match. Germline lookup yields CDR1 SGHVS and CDR2 FQNEAQ. CDR3 length: 14 residues. In nucleotides, the CDR3 is TGTGCCAGCAGCGAAGACAGGGGACGGACTGAAGCTTTCTTT. As protein: CASSEDRGRTEAFF. The full variable domain, rest sourced from reference TRBV7-8 and TRBJ1-1, is GAGVSQSPRYKVAKRGQDVALRCDPISGHVSLFWYQQALGQGPEFLTYFQNEAQLDKSGLPSDRFFAERPEGSVSTLKIQRTQQEDSAVYLCASSEDRGRTEAFFGQGTRLTVV.

The V gene is TRBV28, the J gene TRBJ2-4, with a weak D call TRBD2 (6 bases). V lost 5 bases and J 1 base, leaving 12 bases between the germline ends. Germline V gene sequence: CDR1 MDHEN, CDR2 SYDVKM. CDR3 length: 15 residues. DNA for the CDR3: TGTGCCAGCAGTGCCGCGGGGAGTGCCAAAAACATTCAGTACTTC. Protein product: CASSAAGSAKNIQYF.

This chain uses TRBV5-1 with TRBJ1-2, with D perhaps TRBD1 (5 bases). The ends were cut back, 4 bases at V and 8 bases at J, with 12 bases in the middle. Germline loops: CDR1 SGHRS, CDR2 YFSETQ. The CDR3 sequence is 12 residues long. The CDR3 DNA reads as TGCGCCAGCAGCCTAACAGGCCGAGGCTACACCTTC. Translating it yields CASSLTGRGYTF.

The V call is TRBV11-2, the J call TRBJ1-1, with D possibly being TRBD1 (5 bases). Germline CDR1 and CDR2: SGHAT and FQNNGV. Between the trimmed V and J ends, which lost 1 base and 4 bases, there was a span of 13 bases. This CDR3 is built from 15 residues. This CDR3 is CASSLGQGQGTEAFF. CDR3 bases: TGTGCCAGCAGCTTAGGGCAGGGTCAGGGCACTGAAGCTTTCTTT. Complete variable domain (other parts from reference TRBV11-2 and TRBJ1-1): EAGVAQSPRYKIIEKRQSVAFWCNPISGHATLYWYQQILGQGPKLLIQFQNNGVVDDSQLPKDRFSAERLKGVDSTLKIQPAKLEDSAVYLCASSLGQGQGTEAFFGQGTRLTVV.

V usage is TRBV28 and J usage is TRBJ1-1; 7 bases map to TRBD1. The CDR3 length is 15 residues. V shed 4 bases, J shed 4 bases, and the junction held 9 bases outside the gene matches. The germline gives CDR1 MDHEN, CDR2 SYDVKM. The CDR3 DNA is TGTGCCAGCAGTTCCCACACAGGGGTGTTCACTGAAGCTTTCTTT. It codes for CASSSHTGVFTEAFF. Together with reference TRBV28 and TRBJ1-1, the CDR3 gives the full variable domain: DVKVTQSSRYLVKRTGEKVFLECVQDMDHENMFWYRQDPGLGLRLIYFSYDVKMKEKGDIPEGYSVSREKKERFSLILESASTNQTSMYLCASSSHTGVFTEAFFGQGTRLTVV.

The chain links TRBV18 to TRBJ2-3; D may be TRBD2 (7 bases). CDR1 is KGHSH and CDR2 is LQKENI in the germline V gene. Trimming shortened V by 3 bases and J by 0 bases, and 13 bases separated the two germline ends. This CDR3 has 16 residues. The CDR3 spells CASSPPEGGSTDTQYF. The CDR3 nucleotides read TGTGCCAGCTCACCCCCCGAGGGGGGGAGCACAGATACGCAGTATTTT.

The chain links TRBV5-6 to TRBJ2-3; D might be TRBD1 (6 bases). CDR1 and CDR2 from the germline V gene are SGHDT and YYEEEE. CDR3 size: 13 residues. Trimming left V 1 base short and J 9 bases short, with 12 bases between. CDR3 sequence reads: CASSLFPGVTQYF. The CDR3 DNA is TGTGCCAGCAGCTTGTTCCCAGGGGTGACGCAGTATTTT.

The gene calls are TRBV6-5 and TRBJ2-3; 7 bases fit TRBD2. The CDR3 runs to 15 residues. J gave up 5 bases and V 5 bases, and 10 bases lay outside the gene matches. Germline V gene lookup returns CDR1 MNHEY and CDR2 SVGAGI. The CDR3 sequence is CASSLREGRIDTQYF. For the CDR3, the DNA is TGTGCCAGCAGTCTGAGGGAGGGCCGAATAGATACGCAGTATTTT.

This clone was recorded once. V gene TRBV6-5 combines with J gene TRBJ2-5, with a weak D call TRBD2 (5 bases). CDR1 MNHEY and CDR2 SVGAGI come from the germline V gene. Trimming took off 1 base at V and 3 bases at J, with 9 bases between the two ends. This CDR3 contains 14 residues. The CDR3 sequence: CASSYWSGKETQYF. CDR3 nucleotide sequence: TGTGCCAGCAGTTACTGGTCGGGGAAAGAGACCCAGTACTTC.

The V gene is TRBV19, the J gene TRBJ2-3; 9 nucleotides agree with TRBD2. Germline V gene data show CDR1 as LNHDA and CDR2 as SQIVND (reference sequence). The CDR3 is made up of 15 amino acids. Germline trimming cut 4 bases from V and 4 bases from J; bases unmatched to any gene: 6. The CDR3 DNA reads TGTGCCAGTAGTAACGCGGGAGGGATCGCAGATACGCAGTATTTT. It encodes CASSNAGGIADTQYF. The full variable domain, completed using reference TRBV19 and TRBJ2-3, is DGGITQSPKYLFRKEGQNVTLSCEQNLNHDAMYWYRQDPGQGLRLIYYSQIVNDFQKGDIAEGYSVSREKKESFPLTVTSAQKNPTAFYLCASSNAGGIADTQYFGPGTRLTVL.